The 9 T cell receptor beta chains presented below share a single source sample, sequenced in a study of T cell responses to AZD1222 COVID-19 vaccine (dated by TCRdb to the early 2020s). Receptors were amplified or captured by the immunoSEQ multiplex PCR assay. TCRdb obtained this table from immuneACCESS and retained in-frame rearrangements with V and J assigned. These tables miss some clones; where compared with another copy, unresolved V genes account for less than half of the shortfall, and the remainder is unexplained. Here the sample has 110,000 or so clones; approximately 90% occur a single time. The ten biggest clones cover roughly 5% of the sample. The time point label, read with the paper, signifies: baseline before first vaccination. This material consisted of peripheral blood, taken on day 0 of AZD1222 vaccination. The origin of the receptors is an adult in good health.

The chain combines TRBV2 with TRBJ1-1, with D tentatively TRBD1 (6 bases). Germline CDR1 is SNHLY and CDR2 is FYNNEI. V was trimmed by 7 bases and J by 0 bases, leaving 18 bases between them. The CDR3 has 16 residues. For the CDR3, the DNA is TGTGCCAGCACCGCAAGCAGGGGTACCCTGAACACTGAAGCTTTCTTT. Protein sequence: CASTASRGTLNTEAFF.

This sequence joins TRBV5-1 and TRBJ2-7, with 7 bases matching TRBD2. The CDR3 sequence is 14 residues long. With 0 bases clipped from V and 3 bases from J, the junction kept 3 bases outside the gene matches. In germline, CDR1 is SGHRS, CDR2 YFSETQ. CDR3 nucleotides: TGCGCCAGCAGCTTGGGGTGGGAGGGCTACGAGCAGTACTTC. The encoded protein is CASSLGWEGYEQYF.

The chain is built from TRBV9 and TRBJ2-3; D possibly matches TRBD1 or TRBD2 (5 bases each). The CDR3 contains 15 residues. Germline loops: CDR1 SGDLS, CDR2 YYNGEE. V lost 0 bases and J lost 4, with 12 bases in between. The CDR3 DNA follows: TGTGCCAGCAGCGTAGATGTCAGGGAGTCAGATACGCAGTATTTT. It yields the protein CASSVDVRESDTQYF.

The chain has TRBV12-3 or TRBV12-4 and TRBJ1-5; D is ambiguous. The germline V and J ends were trimmed by 3 bases and 4 bases, with 4 bases remaining between them. The CDR3 runs to 12 residues. The CDR3 region has the DNA TGTGCCAGCAGTTTGTTAAATCAGCCCCAGCATTTT. It is translated as CASSLLNQPQHF.

In its sample, this clone was seen once. The gene calls are TRBV24-1 and TRBJ2-1; D is perhaps TRBD2 (5 bases). V lost 3 bases and J lost 10, with 18 bases in between. This CDR3 is built from 15 residues. The germline V gene encodes CDR1 KGHDR and CDR2 SFDVKD. The CDR3 bases are TGTGCCACCAGTGATCCCTCCGGACTCACCCAAGAGCAGTTCTTC. Residues: CATSDPSGLTQEQFF.

The V and J genes are TRBV21-1 and TRBJ2-5. TRBV21-1 is recorded as a pseudogene. This CDR3 region has 14 residues. The CDR3 loop is CATQQGTDEETQYF. In nucleotides, the CDR3 is TGTGCCACTCAACAAGGGACCGATGAAGAGACCCAGTACTTC.

V is TRBV7-2 and J is TRBJ1-5; a possible D gene is TRBD1 (5 bases). V was trimmed by 5 bases and J by 2 bases, leaving 10 bases between them. CDR1 SGHTA and CDR2 FQGNSA come from the germline V gene. The CDR3 consists of 14 residues. This CDR3 reads CASSPGPGNQPQHF. The DNA for the CDR3 is TGTGCCAGCAGCCCAGGGCCCGGCAATCAGCCCCAGCATTTT.

V and J are TRBV4-1 and TRBJ2-6; D perhaps matches TRBD2 (5 bases). The CDR3 consists of 15 residues. The germline V and J ends were trimmed by 1 base and 3 bases, with 7 bases remaining between them. CDR1 and CDR2 (germline): MGHRA, YSYEKL. CDR3 DNA: TGCGCCAGCAGCCAAGTTGGAGGTGGGGCCAACGTCCTGACTTTC. Encoded protein: CASSQVGGGANVLTF.

The rearrangement links TRBV11-2 to TRBJ1-3, with D unresolved. The CDR3 contains 13 residues. Germline CDR1 SGHAT, CDR2 FQNNGV. With 6 bases removed from V and 3 bases from J, the gap between germline ends came to 9 bases. In DNA form, the CDR3 reads TGTGCCAGCAGGATCAGAGATGGAAACACCATATATTTT. This encodes CASRIRDGNTIYF.